This is a list of T cell receptor beta chains from one sample in a study of T cells after somatic rescue of genetic block. Measured with immunoSEQ multiplex PCR; TCRdb has only the in-frame clones, and not every one. The profile shows tens of thousands of clones, over 80% of them singletons. Sequenced: peripheral blood mononuclear cells (PBMCs). The receptors derive from a woman younger than 35. Each CDR3 is given with its conserved first and last residue. A D gene is named only where the DNA matches it firmly. Clone size is shown for a subset of rows, as once, few, many or a class of expanded clone.

. 14 TRBV28 . CASSSWPHNYGYTF
. 16 TRBV5-1 TRBD1 CASSRTGGAGTGELFF
. 15 TRBV6-6 . CASSLIPLDTDTQYF
. 13 TRBV7-3 . CASSFGGSYEQYF
. 15 TRBV4-3 . CASSQESGNYNEQFF
many 15 TRBV6-1 . CASSEAGHHNQPQHF
. 14 TRBV7-9 . CASSLVRGPGTQYF
. 13 TRBV4-2 . CASSQGIAYEQFF
. 11 TRBV6-5 . CASSFYNEQFF
. 15 TRBV7-2 . CASSLMGAGDYEQFF
. 14 TRBV6-5 TRBD1 CASSLTGPNEKLFF
. 13 TRBV28 . CASSLSGTTGAFF
. 12 TRBV11-2 . CASSLGGRVLTF
. 14 TRBV5-6 . CASSLPRDSYEQYF
. 14 TRBV9 . CASSVTGQNTEAFF
. 16 TRBV10-3 TRBD2 CAISESGLANTGELFF
few 17 TRBV23-1 TRBD1 CASSHSGTGGENTEAFF
. 18 TRBV2 . CASSFDPFNPATNEKLFF
. 18 TRBV7-2 . CASSLSLADRVGTGELFF
. 18 TRBV6-1 . CASSERYSNGGGNNEQFF
. 13 TRBV7-6 . CASSLALYNEQFF
. 12 TRBV9 . CASSRGEHEQFF
. 16 TRBV29-1 TRBD2 CSVGGTSGGRSDTQYF
. 15 TRBV12-5 . CASGLSLGGNTEAFF
. 12 TRBV6-4 . CASTGPGETQYF
. 15 TRBV7-9 . CASSLTGTLHNEQFF
. 12 TRBV28 . CASSFGVYEQYF
. 20 TRBV27 TRBD2 CASTPRMGSGRGRGYNEQFF